This is a list of T cell receptor beta chains from one sample in a study of cytomegalovirus exposure and HLA in healthy donors. The protocol was immunoSEQ multiplex PCR, while the TCRdb copy is restricted to in-frame clones and leaves out a portion. The sample yields 150,000 to 200,000 clones, about four fifths seen once. Sequences were obtained from PBMCs. These receptors originate from a man aged 30-40 years in good health and CMV-seronegative. Both conserved end residues are part of each CDR3. D genes are given only for firm matches. Clone size is stated in some rows and not others, as once, few, many or a class when expanded.

cdr3_length,clone_size,v_call,d_call,j_call,cdr3_aa,cdr3_nt
16,NA,TRBV27,TRBD1,TRBJ2-5,CASSLSHRGRQETQYF,TGTGCCAGCAGTTTATCGCACAGGGGGAGGCAAGAGACCCAGTACTTC
13,few,TRBV29-1,TRBD1,TRBJ2-5,CSVRGRIQETQYF,TGCAGCGTTAGGGGGCGGATCCAAGAGACCCAGTACTTC
12,NA,TRBV5-1,NA,TRBJ2-1,CASSLGSGEQFF,TGCGCCAGCAGCTTGGGGAGCGGTGAGCAGTTCTTC
15,NA,TRBV19,NA,TRBJ1-2,CASSQGRGSNYGYTF,TGTGCCAGTAGTCAAGGGAGGGGCAGCAACTATGGCTACACCTTC
17,NA,TRBV9,NA,TRBJ1-2,CASSVSESPIVIYGYTF,TGTGCCAGCAGCGTATCAGAATCCCCCATCGTAATCTATGGCTACACCTTC
15,few,TRBV6-5,NA,TRBJ1-1,CASSYAGAMNTEAFF,TGTGCCAGCAGTTACGCGGGGGCGATGAACACTGAAGCTTTCTTT
13,NA,TRBV27,TRBD1,TRBJ1-1,CASSDRANTEAFF,TGTGCCAGCAGTGACAGGGCCAACACTGAAGCTTTCTTT
13,once,TRBV30,NA,TRBJ1-5,CAWSSGNNQPQHF,TGTGCCTGGAGTTCAGGGAACAATCAGCCCCAGCATTTT
13,few,TRBV7-9,NA,TRBJ1-2,CASSLDSNYGYTF,TGTGCCAGCAGCTTGGACAGCAACTATGGCTACACCTTC
15,NA,TRBV5-1,NA,TRBJ2-2,CASSQLGDNTGELFF,TGCGCCAGCAGCCAACTAGGAGATAACACCGGGGAGCTGTTTTTT
13,NA,TRBV7-9,NA,TRBJ1-1,CASSPNMNTEAFF,TGTGCCAGCAGCCCGAACATGAACACTGAAGCTTTCTTT
16,NA,TRBV7-6,TRBD2,TRBJ2-7,CASSFGLAGGNYEQYF,TGTGCCAGCAGTTTCGGACTAGCGGGAGGAAACTACGAGCAGTACTTC
12,NA,TRBV29-1,NA,TRBJ2-1,CSVRPSDCEQFF,TGCAGCGTCCGGCCCTCCGACTGTGAGCAGTTCTTC
15,NA,TRBV5-1,NA,TRBJ1-2,CASSLDRIKGYGYTF,TGCGCCAGCAGCCTAGACAGGATAAAGGGGTATGGCTACACCTTC
15,NA,TRBV6-1,TRBD1,TRBJ2-2,CASSDYRGYSGELFF,TGTGCCAGCAGTGATTACAGGGGTTATAGCGGGGAGCTGTTTTTT
17,NA,TRBV2,TRBD1,TRBJ1-1,CASGDSSPTGLGTEAFF,TGTGCCAGCGGTGACTCAAGCCCGACAGGGTTGGGCACTGAAGCTTTCTTT
14,NA,TRBV6-5,TRBD1,TRBJ1-6,CASSRQGANSPLHF,TGTGCCAGCAGTAGACAGGGGGCGAATTCACCCCTCCACTTT
16,NA,TRBV9,TRBD2,TRBJ2-7,CASSASSGSEFYEQYF,TGTGCCAGCAGCGCCTCTAGCGGGAGTGAATTTTACGAGCAGTACTTC
17,NA,TRBV2,TRBD2,TRBJ2-7,CASSDYRLAGTSYEQYF,TGTGCCAGCAGTGACTACAGGCTAGCGGGGACCTCCTACGAGCAGTACTTC
16,NA,TRBV13,NA,TRBJ2-5,CASSLRDRWYQETQYF,TGTGCCAGCAGCTTGCGGGACAGATGGTACCAAGAGACCCAGTACTTC
20,NA,TRBV12-5,TRBD2,TRBJ2-1,CASGLVLGTSGSARIDEQFF,TGTGCTAGTGGTTTGGTACTTGGGACTAGCGGGAGTGCCCGGATCGATGAGCAGTTCTTC
15,NA,TRBV7-2,TRBD2,TRBJ2-7,CASSFSSGRAYEQYF,TGTGCCAGCAGCTTTAGTAGCGGGAGGGCCTACGAGCAGTACTTC